This T cell receptor beta chain was found in a study of response to subunit inactivated influenza vaccine. Study-level points and caveats: Researchers suggested that each seasonal influenza vaccination recruits few new T cells.

With respect to this clonotype: Its antigen remains unknown.

Germline values: CDR1 SGHRS, CDR2 YFSETQ. The CDR3 runs 14 residues. Deletions cut 0 bases from V and 4 bases from J, with 10 bases between. TCRdb reprocessed the RT-PCR reads with MiXCR, giving one entry per CDR3 protein. Here the sample spans about 580,000 distinct CDR3 sequences, roughly 15% being singletons. The V call is TRBV5-1, the J call TRBJ1-1; D is possibly TRBD1 (5 bases). This sample comprised PBMCs from blood, obtained 11 to 12 days after vaccination. The receptor was isolated from a man in his fifties who received an inactivated influenza vaccine. Here the CDR3 DNA reads TGCGCCAGCAGCTTGGGAGGGGTAGCCACTGAAGCTTTCTTT. Protein product: CASSLGGVATEAFF. The full variable domain, with the rest looked up from reference TRBV5-1 and TRBJ1-1, is KAGVTQTPRYLIKTRGQQVTLSCSPISGHRSVSWYQQTPGQGLQFLFEYFSETQRNKGNFPGRFSGRQFSNSRSEMNVSTLELGDSALYLCASSLGGVATEAFFGQGTRLTVV.